The 21 T cell receptor beta chains presented below share a single source sample, sequenced in a study of beta chain features in type 1 diabetes. Isolated RNA was reverse transcribed in full, so expressed TCRB transcripts were sequenced. TCRdb keeps only in-frame clones here, not all; method: immunoSEQ multiplex PCR. The data hold 300,000 to 450,000 clones, with roughly 13% observed a single time. Source material: naive CD4+ T cells from blood. The receptors were sampled from a man aged 18 to 30 in good health.

The rearrangement links TRBV27 to TRBJ2-7; the match to TRBD1 covers 7 bases. V lost 5 bases to trimming and J lost 7 bases; unmatched junction nucleotides: 11. Germline V CDR1 and CDR2: MNHEY, SMNVEV (reference sequence). The CDR3 is 14 amino acids. The CDR3 bases are TGTGCCAGCAGTCCCCGACAGGGATCGGGAGAGCAGTACTTC. This translates into CASSPRQGSGEQYF.

This clone has more than one count but fewer than ten. The gene calls are TRBV7-3 and TRBJ1-1, with 8 bases lining up with TRBD1. Germline assignment: CDR1 SGHTA and CDR2 FQGTGA. This CDR3 spans 14 amino acids. Unmatched junction bases numbered 9, after V lost 5 bases and J lost 7 bases. The CDR3 nucleotides read TGTGCCAGCAGCAAGGGCGCAGGGGGCAGTGAAGCTTTCTTT. Its protein is CASSKGAGGSEAFF.

This clone has a count of ten or more. The chain joins TRBV29-1 to TRBJ1-1; the D is unclear. The CDR3 has 11 residues. Trimming removed 4 bases from V and 11 bases from J, with 14 bases in between. Germline values: CDR1 SQVTM, CDR2 ANQGSEA. The CDR3 region is CSVVEGAWAFF. CDR3 nucleotide sequence: TGCAGCGTTGTTGAGGGAGCGTGGGCTTTCTTT.

This chain links TRBV7-9 with TRBJ1-6; 7 bases match TRBD1. The junction had 3 bases not matched to a gene; V was cut back by 3 bases and J by 7 bases. Germline loops: CDR1 SEHNR, CDR2 FQNEAQ (reference sequence). This CDR3 comprises 14 residues. In DNA form, the CDR3 reads TGTGCCAGCAGCTTTCGACAGGGAAATTCACCCCTCCACTTT. Its translation: CASSFRQGNSPLHF. Based on the CDR3 plus reference TRBV7-9 and TRBJ1-6, the full variable domain is DTGVSQNPRHKITKRGQNVTFRCDPISEHNRLYWYRQTLGQGPEFLTYFQNEAQLEKSRLLSDRFSAERPKGSFSTLEIQRTEQGDSAMYLCASSFRQGNSPLHFGNGTRLTVT.

The rearrangement uses TRBV7-8 and TRBJ2-5, with 8 bases fitting TRBD2. The CDR3 is made up of 13 amino acids. With 1 base clipped from V and 12 bases from J, the junction kept 7 bases outside the gene matches. CDR1 and CDR2 from the germline V gene are SGHVS and FQNEAQ. The DNA of the CDR3 is TGTGCCAGCAGCTTAGGGGGTTTGGGACTAGAGTACTTC. Residues: CASSLGGLGLEYF.

The gene calls are TRBV5-4 and TRBJ1-6; D not certain. Trimming removed 4 bases at V and 9 bases at J, with 14 bases between. The CDR3 contains 14 residues. Germline V lookup: CDR1 SGHNT, CDR2 YYREEE (reference sequence). As DNA, the CDR3 is TGTGCCAGCAGCGACTGGCGGAGGGTTTCACCCCTCCACTTT. Amino acid sequence: CASSDWRRVSPLHF.

J is TRBJ2-1 and V is TRBV5-1, with D possibly TRBD1 on 6 matching bases. The V gene's germline CDR1 is SGHRS and CDR2 YFSETQ. V lost 3 bases and J 4 bases, leaving 14 bases between the germline ends. This CDR3 contains 15 residues. The CDR3 is CASSYDRPNYNEQFF. CDR3 coding DNA: TGCGCCAGCAGCTACGACAGGCCTAATTACAATGAGCAGTTCTTC.

This clone has more than one count but fewer than ten. In nucleotides, the CDR3 is TGTGCCAGCTCACCACGACAGGGGATGGCCGGGGAGCTGTTTTTT. It encodes CASSPRQGMAGELFF. This chain connects TRBV18 to TRBJ2-2; 8 bases are shared with TRBD1. The CDR3 contains 15 residues. V shed 1 base and J 6 bases; nucleotides not matched to a gene: 4. Germline V gives CDR1 KGHSH, CDR2 LQKENI. Full variable domain (outside the CDR3, taken from reference TRBV18 and TRBJ2-2): NAGVMQNPRHLVRRRGQEARLRCSPMKGHSHVYWYRQLPEEGLKFMVYLQKENIIDESGMPKERFSAEFPKEGPSILRIQQVVRGDSAAYFCASSPRQGMAGELFFGEGSRLTVL.

This clone was counted between two and nine times. A junction end diverges from the germline sequence, so it may reflect a read error. This chain connects TRBV28 to TRBJ2-1; TRBD1 agrees at 8 bases. Germline CDR1 is MDHEN and CDR2 is SYDVKM. There are 13 residues in the CDR3. The CDR3 is CASSLSGQVEEFF. The CDR3 bases are TGTGCCAGCAGTTTATCGGGACAGGTTGAGGAGTTCTTC.

This clone was counted only a few times. The gene calls are TRBV5-4 and TRBJ2-5; D not certain. The V gene lost 1 base and the J gene lost 4 bases, with 8 bases spanning the gap. The CDR3 extends over 13 amino acids. Germline values: CDR1 SGHNT, CDR2 YYREEE (reference sequence). The CDR3, as DNA: TGTGCCAGCAGCTTGTTTAGCCTAGAGACCCAGTACTTC. Protein sequence: CASSLFSLETQYF. Supplemented by reference TRBV5-4 and TRBJ2-5, the full variable domain reads ETGVTQSPTHLIKTRGQQVTLRCSSQSGHNTVSWYQQALGQGPQFIFQYYREEENGRGNFPPRFSGLQFPNYSSELNVNALELDDSALYLCASSLFSLETQYFGPGTRLLVL.

The chain recombines TRBV6-5 with TRBJ1-5; D not resolved. Germline V gene sequence: CDR1 MNHEY, CDR2 SVGAGI. Trimming removed 6 bases at V and 0 bases at J, with 3 bases between. The CDR3 is made up of 12 amino acids. The CDR3 region has the DNA TGTGCCAGCAGGAGTAGCAATCAGCCCCAGCATTTT. It is translated as CASRSSNQPQHF.

The genes are TRBV27 and TRBJ1-2, with 7 bases that match TRBD1. V shed 5 bases, J shed 4 bases, and the junction held 7 bases outside the gene matches. Germline CDR1 MNHEY, CDR2 SMNVEV (reference sequence). The CDR3 sequence is 14 residues long. The CDR3 DNA reads TGTGCCAGCAGTCACGGACAGGCAGCCTATGGCTACACCTTC. Translated: CASSHGQAAYGYTF.

A few counts support this clone. V and J are TRBV5-6 and TRBJ2-3, with D possibly matching TRBD1 (6 bases). V gave up 1 base and J gave up 2 bases, with 14 bases separating them. Germline V gene lookup returns CDR1 SGHDT and CDR2 YYEEEE. The CDR3 contains 16 residues. The CDR3 DNA reads as TGTGCCAGCAGCTTGCCAGGGGAGCCCCTCACAGATACGCAGTATTTT. Protein sequence: CASSLPGEPLTDTQYF.

The rearrangement links TRBV27 to TRBJ2-3; possibly TRBD2 for D (6 bases). Germline CDR1 is MNHEY and CDR2 is SMNVEV (reference sequence). The V end was cut by 5 bases, the J end by 3 bases, with 18 bases between. CDR3 length: 16 amino acids. CDR3 protein: CASSANSGIRTDTQYF. DNA for the CDR3: TGTGCCAGCAGTGCTAATAGCGGAATAAGGACAGATACGCAGTATTTT.

Only one count was recorded for this clone. The genes are TRBV7-2 and TRBJ1-3; D might be TRBD1 (6 bases). V shed 1 base and J shed 2 bases, with 9 bases lying between them. CDR3 size: 15 residues. Germline V CDR1 and CDR2: SGHTA, FQGNSA. CDR3 nucleotides: TGTGCCAGCAGCTTAGTGTGGACAGCTGGAAACACCATATATTTT. Protein sequence: CASSLVWTAGNTIYF.

This clone was seen a handful of times. This chain connects TRBV28 to TRBJ2-7; TRBD1 aligns across 8 bases. The trim removed 6 bases at V and 5 bases at J, leaving 6 bases unmatched. CDR1 is MDHEN, CDR2 SYDVKM, per germline. The CDR3 runs 13 residues. The CDR3 is CASSTTDRDEQYF. Written as DNA, the CDR3 is TGTGCCAGCAGCACGACGGACAGGGACGAGCAGTACTTC.

The rearrangement uses TRBV4-3 and TRBJ2-2, with D unresolved. Per the germline V gene, CDR1 is LGHNA and CDR2 is YSLEER. V lost 5 bases and J 0 bases, leaving 7 bases between the germline ends. The CDR3 has 14 residues. This CDR3 reads CASSLTSNTGELFF. CDR3 coding DNA: TGCGCCAGCAGCTTGACATCGAACACCGGGGAGCTGTTTTTT.

This clone was seen only a few times. The rearrangement joins TRBV9 to TRBJ2-5, with D maybe TRBD1 (6 bases). Trimming shortened V by 3 bases and J by 4 bases, and 13 bases separated the two germline ends. Germline V gene data show CDR1 as SGDLS and CDR2 as YYNGEE. CDR3 size: 14 residues. Written as DNA, the CDR3 is TGTGCCAGCAGCGCCCAGGGGTTTGGAGAGACCCAGTACTTC. Protein sequence: CASSAQGFGETQYF. The entire variable domain, with the rest obtained from reference TRBV9 and TRBJ2-5, is as follows: DSGVTQTPKHLITATGQRVTLRCSPRSGDLSVYWYQQSLDQGLQFLIQYYNGEERAKGNILERFSAQQFPDLHSELNLSSLELGDSALYFCASSAQGFGETQYFGPGTRLLVL.

Only a few counts were recorded for this clone. V is TRBV5-1 and J is TRBJ2-1; 14 bases agree with TRBD2. The CDR3 loop spans 14 amino acids. The J segment lost 10 bases and the V segment lost 4 bases, leaving 4 bases of the junction unmatched. CDR1 and CDR2 (germline): SGHRS, YFSETQ. The CDR3 region has the DNA TGCGCCAGCAGCGAGGGACTAGCGGGAGTCGAGCAGTTCTTC. This sequence encodes CASSEGLAGVEQFF.

CDR3 in DNA: TGTGCCAGCAGCCAAAACAGGGTCACCGGGGAGCTGTTTTTT. The encoded protein is CASSQNRVTGELFF. This rearrangement joins TRBV4-2 to TRBJ2-2, with D perhaps matching TRBD1 (6 bases). V lost 2 bases to trimming and J lost 4 bases, with 8 bases between them. Germline V gene sequence: CDR1 LGHNA, CDR2 YNFKEQ. CDR3 size: 14 residues.

The chain uses TRBV5-6 and TRBJ2-1; 9 positions agree with TRBD2. The CDR3 sequence is 15 residues long. After removal of 5 bases from V and 10 bases from J, the junction contained 13 bases not matched to a gene. In germline, CDR1 is SGHDT, CDR2 YYEEEE. The CDR3 sequence is CASSLDSGGRSEQFF. The DNA of the CDR3 is TGTGCCAGCAGTTTAGATAGCGGGGGTAGATCGGAGCAGTTCTTC. The full variable domain, in which reference TRBV5-6 and TRBJ2-1 provide the parts outside the CDR3, is DAGVTQSPTHLIKTRGQQVTLRCSPKSGHDTVSWYQQALGQGPQFIFQYYEEEERQRGNFPDRFSGHQFPNYSSELNVNALLLGDSALYLCASSLDSGGRSEQFFGPGTRLTVL.